Sequencing of this TCR beta chain was carried out in a study of identical twins. Whole-study results and caveats: Among beta out-of-frame sequences, excess sharing between twins appeared weaker. High-abundance cord blood beta clonotypes had fewer insertions; memory repertoires showed none. Findings came from cross-sectional statistics, without long-term follow-up of donors.

With template switching, a universal primer site was added, and the cDNA carried unique molecular identifiers. TCRdb called the 5' RACE reads again in MiXCR, with one record for every CDR3 protein. The data contain 1.5 million to 2 million distinct CDR3 sequences, about 31% of them singletons. This clonotype turned up a few times. Antigen specificity is unknown. CDR3 length: 15 amino acids. Germline V gene lookup returns CDR1 MNHEY and CDR2 SVGEGT. Trimming removed 2 bases at V and 9 bases at J, with 19 bases between. What was sequenced was cord blood. This chain joins TRBV6-2 or TRBV6-3 and TRBJ2-5, with D possibly being TRBD2 (7 bases). The source is a newborn girl in good health. This CDR3 is CASSYVGGGALSQYF. CDR3 bases: TGTGCCAGCAGTTACGTGGGCGGGGGCGCCTTGTCCCAGTACTTC.